This TCR beta chain is drawn from a study of beta chain features in type 1 diabetes. For the study at large: Patient and healthy donor groups were alike in age, gender and cell yields.

This clone was seen a few times. What it binds is unknown. The V end was cut by 4 bases, the J end by 4 bases, with 11 bases between. Germline CDR1 reads KGHSH; CDR2 reads LQKENI. The CDR3 runs 13 residues. Of the isolated RNA, all was reverse transcribed, and so the sequenced material was expressed TCRB transcripts. Profiled with immunoSEQ multiplex PCR; TCRdb holds only in-frame clones, not every one. The sample yields about 700,000 clones, under 15% seen once. Study conclusions and caveats: The cDNA sequencing approach could over-represent high-TCR-expressing cells. All four CD4+ subsets of Type 1 diabetes patients contained TCRB CDR3s that were moderately but significantly shorter. Among type 1 diabetes patients, VDJ junctions had fewer insertions and more deletions.

Sample: naive CD4+ T cells from blood. This TCR derives from a man in his late teens or twenties with type 1 diabetes. The J gene is TRBJ2-7, the V gene TRBV18, with D unclear. The DNA for the CDR3 is TGTGCCAGCTCACTTCTGGAGAATTACGAGCAGTACTTC. This gives the protein CASSLLENYEQYF.